The present entry profiles one T cell receptor (beta chain) with its context. Its antigen remains unidentified. Clones were sequenced by immunoSEQ multiplex PCR, and TCRdb holds only the in-frame ones, with some missing. Of approximately 89,000 clones in the sample, just over 90% were seen once. These data belong to a study of OX40 agonist ivuxolimab in advanced cancers. On the study more broadly: Patients were infused with ivuxolimab every 2 weeks at 0.01 to 10 mg/kg. Enrollees could have had prior anti-PD-1, anti-PD-L1 or anti-CTLA-4 therapy, which 40% had received.

Study-level results: Certain nonresponders additionally had low normalized T-cell clonal expansion.

The sequence was collected from an adult with an advanced solid tumor such as melanoma, head and neck, liver or kidney cancer. This sample comprised CD4+ or CD8+ T cells sorted from blood, obtained in a trial of the OX40 agonist ivuxolimab.

CDR3 region: CASSHPPRDIQYF. The DNA of the CDR3 is TGCGCCAGCAGTCACCCTCCTCGGGACATTCAGTACTTC. This rearrangement joins TRBV23-1 to TRBJ2-4; D unclear. TRBV23-1 is placed among ORFs of uncertain function. The CDR3 totals 13 residues. The V and J ends lost 3 bases and 8 bases respectively, with 11 bases between them.